Listed here are 27 T cell receptor beta chains from one sample, sequenced in a study of a mutant IDH1 vaccine in newly diagnosed glioma. Their target antigens are unknown. Only in-frame clones appear in the TCRdb table, and some are missing; sequencing was by immunoSEQ multiplex PCR. The sample includes about 68,000 clones, roughly 84% of them seen just once. Indicated time point: week 35, safety follow-up. A single vaccine dose contained 300 ug of mutant IDH1 20-mer peptide, and topical imiquimod was used with it. Sequences were derived from PBMCs, sampled from a glioma patient whose treatment included an IDH1 peptide vaccine. These receptors were taken from a man younger than 35 with glioma.

This chain uses TRBV7-2 with TRBJ1-5; unclear D gene. The CDR3 contains 12 residues. Germline V gene lookup returns CDR1 SGHTA and CDR2 FQGNSA. The V gene lost 1 base and the J gene lost 9 bases, with 7 bases spanning the gap. CDR3 coding DNA: TGTGCCAGCAGCTTAGACGGGAGGCCCCAGCATTTT. Translation gives CASSLDGRPQHF.

This chain uses TRBV5-4 with TRBJ1-2; D is unclear. Germline-derived CDR1 and CDR2 are SGHNT and YYREEE (reference sequence). The CDR3 totals 12 residues. Trimming took 0 bases from V and 3 from J, leaving 3 bases between them. CDR3 DNA: TGTGCCAGCAGCTTGGGAGACTATGGCTACACCTTC. It codes for CASSLGDYGYTF.

This clone was observed once. A read error may account for a junction end that differs from germline. The chain combines TRBV30 with TRBJ2-2; TRBD1 or TRBD2 may be the D gene (5 bases each). The CDR3 loop spans 15 amino acids. The V gene's germline CDR1 is GTSNPN and CDR2 SVGIG (reference sequence). CDR3 protein: CAWSPTLHGTEELFF. CDR3 bases: TGTGCCTGGAGTCCCACATTACACGGGACCGAGGAGCTGTTTTTT.

The J gene is TRBJ1-1, the V gene TRBV15; maybe TRBD1 (6 bases). Deletions cut 7 bases from V and 2 bases from J, with 23 bases between. Looked up from germline, CDR1 is LNHNV and CDR2 is YYDKDF (reference sequence). The CDR3 is 17 amino acids. The CDR3, as DNA: TGTGCCACCACCCAGGGGTCAAAGAAACGGGGCAACACTGAAGCTTTCTTT. Protein sequence: CATTQGSKKRGNTEAFF.

The V call is TRBV18, the J call TRBJ1-2; 7 bases fit TRBD1. V was clipped by 3 bases and J by 4 bases; unmatched bases: 2. CDR1 is KGHSH and CDR2 is LQKENI in the germline V gene. This CDR3 is 13 amino acids long. The CDR3 DNA sequence: TGTGCCAGCTCACCCCGGGACAGCTATGGCTACACCTTC. This sequence encodes CASSPRDSYGYTF.

The chain couples TRBV4-1 to TRBJ2-7; the D gene could be TRBD1 or TRBD2 (6 bases each). CDR3 size: 17 residues. Trimming removed 0 bases from V and 5 bases from J, with 20 bases in between. CDR1 MGHRA and CDR2 YSYEKL come from the germline V gene. CDR3 in amino acids: CASSQEVRVRGVHEQYF. The DNA for the CDR3 is TGCGCCAGCAGCCAAGAAGTCAGGGTAAGGGGGGTTCACGAGCAGTACTTC.

The chain links TRBV7-2 to TRBJ1-1; 10 bases fit TRBD1. The V and J ends lost 5 bases and 5 bases, in that order; junction bases with no gene match: 5. The CDR3 covers 14 residues. Germline lookup yields CDR1 SGHTA and CDR2 FQGNSA. The CDR3 DNA sequence: TGTGCCAGCAGCCAAGACAGGGGGCGGACTGAAGCTTTCTTT. It yields the protein CASSQDRGRTEAFF.

The chain carries TRBV5-1 and TRBJ2-2, with no clear D. V dropped 4 bases and J dropped 4 bases, with 5 bases sitting between them. Per the germline V gene, CDR1 is SGHRS and CDR2 is YFSETQ. The CDR3 has 12 amino acids. The CDR3: CASSPITGELFF. CDR3 nucleotides: TGCGCCAGCAGCCCCATCACCGGGGAGCTGTTTTTT.

This sequence joins TRBV15 and TRBJ1-1; D is possibly TRBD1 (5 bases). Germline CDR1 is LNHNV and CDR2 is YYDKDF (reference sequence). The V and J ends lost 0 bases and 4 bases respectively, with 15 bases between them. The CDR3 length is 16 residues. The CDR3 bases are TGTGCCACCAGCAGAGATCGGGCCAGGGCGAGCACTGAAGCTTTCTTT. Its protein is CATSRDRARASTEAFF.

A single count supports this clone. This rearrangement joins TRBV5-5 to TRBJ1-1; D unresolved. The length of the CDR3 is 15 residues. Between the trimmed V and J ends, which lost 0 bases and 0 bases, there was a span of 9 bases. Germline CDR1 reads SGHKS; CDR2 reads YYEKEE (reference sequence). This CDR3 reads CASSLEGGMNTEAFF. Here the CDR3 DNA reads TGTGCCAGCAGCTTGGAAGGAGGGATGAACACTGAAGCTTTCTTT.

The chain has TRBV30 and TRBJ2-7; D is ambiguous. Trimming removed 2 bases from V and 3 bases from J, with 5 bases in between. Germline-derived CDR1 and CDR2 are GTSNPN and SVGIG (reference sequence). The CDR3 is 11 amino acids. The chain's CDR3 is CAWSSIYEQYF. CDR3 coding DNA: TGTGCCTGGAGTAGCATCTACGAGCAGTACTTC.

This rearrangement joins TRBV19 to TRBJ1-4; 8 nucleotides match TRBD1. This CDR3 comprises 18 residues. The trim removed 3 bases at V and 7 bases at J, leaving 16 bases unmatched. Germline V gives CDR1 LNHDA, CDR2 SQIVND (reference sequence). The CDR3, as DNA: TGTGCCAGTAGTATTAAAGGCTGGACAGGGATGTTAGGTGAAAAACTGTTTTTT. The encoded protein is CASSIKGWTGMLGEKLFF.

This chain connects TRBV4-3 to TRBJ1-6; D unresolved. V lost 0 bases and J 12 bases, leaving 9 bases between the germline ends. The CDR3 has 13 residues. Germline assignment: CDR1 LGHNA and CDR2 YSLEER. This CDR3 is CASSQDGRGPLHF. For the CDR3, the DNA is TGCGCCAGCAGCCAAGATGGGAGAGGACCCCTCCACTTT.

The rearrangement links TRBV6-5 to TRBJ2-2, with 8 bases that match TRBD1. J gave up 6 bases and V 6 bases, and 9 bases lay outside the gene matches. Germline V gene lookup returns CDR1 MNHEY and CDR2 SVGAGI. The CDR3 spans 15 residues. In nucleotides, the CDR3 is TGTGCCAGCAGAGGATCAGGGGGCTCGGCCGGGGAGCTGTTTTTT. Translation gives CASRGSGGSAGELFF.

The chain combines TRBV13 with TRBJ2-7; TRBD2 is a possible D gene (5 bases). This CDR3 has 13 amino acids. Germline CDR1 PRHDT, CDR2 FYEKMQ (reference sequence). V was shortened by 5 bases and J by 6 bases, with 14 bases between the two germline ends. Here the CDR3 DNA reads TGTGCCAGCAGCCGGGCAGGAGCGGTCGAGCAGTACTTC. The encoded protein is CASSRAGAVEQYF. The full variable domain, its missing parts supplied by reference TRBV13 and TRBJ2-7, is AAGVIQSPRHLIKEKRETATLKCYPIPRHDTVYWYQQGPGQDPQFLISFYEKMQSDKGSIPDRFSAQQFSDYHSELNMSSLELGDSALYFCASSRAGAVEQYFGPGTRLTVT.

This clone came up once. This CDR3 is CASSISGGNTIYF. The CDR3 coding sequence is TGTGCCAGCAGCATTAGCGGGGGAAACACCATATATTTT. The chain has TRBV7-2 and TRBJ1-3; D ambiguous. Trimming stripped 5 bases from V and 4 bases from J, with 9 bases between. The CDR3 is 13 amino acids. CDR1 SGHTA and CDR2 FQGNSA come from the germline V gene.

The gene calls are TRBV4-2 and TRBJ1-3, with 8 bases that match TRBD1. This CDR3 has 15 amino acids. The J segment lost 4 bases and the V segment lost 1 base, leaving 3 bases of the junction unmatched. Germline loops: CDR1 LGHNA, CDR2 YNFKEQ. CDR3: CASSQGQGSGNTIYF. The CDR3 region has the DNA TGTGCCAGCAGCCAAGGACAGGGGTCCGGAAACACCATATATTTT.

The V and J genes are TRBV6-6 and TRBJ2-3; 9 bases are a match to TRBD2. From germline, CDR1 is MNHNY and CDR2 SVGAGI (reference sequence). After removal of 0 bases from V and 5 bases from J, the junction contained 6 bases not matched to a gene. The CDR3 contains 16 residues. CDR3 sequence: CASSYSTSGGRDTQYF. The CDR3 nucleotides read TGTGCCAGCAGTTACTCGACCAGCGGGGGGCGAGATACGCAGTATTTT.

This clone came up a few times. The V gene is TRBV5-5, the J gene TRBJ1-1; D is ambiguous. Germline V CDR1 and CDR2: SGHKS, YYEKEE (reference sequence). The CDR3 totals 14 residues. Trimming removed 0 bases at V and 0 bases at J, with 6 bases between. CDR3 bases: TGTGCCAGCAGCTTGGCCCGGGTGAACACTGAAGCTTTCTTT. Translated: CASSLARVNTEAFF.

In its sample, this clone was seen once. The genes are TRBV5-1 and TRBJ1-4; 10 nucleotides line up with TRBD1. Germline CDR1 is SGHRS and CDR2 is YFSETQ. Losses at the gene ends were 3 bases for V and 8 bases for J; bases not matched to a gene: 7. This CDR3 has 15 amino acids. The CDR3 region is CASSWGQGIGEKLFF. For the CDR3, the DNA is TGCGCCAGCAGCTGGGGACAGGGGATCGGCGAAAAACTGTTTTTT.

This chain links TRBV19 with TRBJ2-1; D may be TRBD1 (6 bases). V dropped 1 base and J dropped 0 bases, with 10 bases sitting between them. The germline V gene encodes CDR1 LNHDA and CDR2 SQIVND (reference sequence). The CDR3 is 16 amino acids. The CDR3 protein is CASSIAVGGSYNEQFF. The DNA for the CDR3 is TGTGCCAGTAGTATAGCAGTAGGGGGCTCCTACAATGAGCAGTTCTTC.

This clone was seen just once. The CDR3 DNA sequence: TGCGCCAGCAGCTTGGGGTCCGGGGAGCTGTTTTTT. Translated, it gives CASSLGSGELFF. The rearrangement joins TRBV5-1 to TRBJ2-2; no definite D call. The ends were cut back, 0 bases at V and 6 bases at J, with 3 bases in the middle. This CDR3 spans 12 amino acids. CDR1 and CDR2 from the germline V gene are SGHRS and YFSETQ.

The chain has TRBV2 and TRBJ2-4, with 10 nucleotides matching TRBD2. Germline V lookup: CDR1 SNHLY, CDR2 FYNNEI. The CDR3 consists of 16 residues. With V trimmed by 6 bases and J by 0 bases, 5 bases remained unmatched. The CDR3 spells CASRTSGYLAKNIQYF. CDR3 bases: TGTGCCAGCAGGACTAGCGGGTACCTAGCCAAAAACATTCAGTACTTC.

The CDR3 nucleotides are TGTGCCATCAGTGAGTCCTCTGAGGCAGGGGAGGAAAAACTGTTTTTT. Protein sequence: CAISESSEAGEEKLFF. The V gene is TRBV10-3, the J gene TRBJ1-4; D possibly corresponds to TRBD1 (6 bases). The germline gives CDR1 ENHRY, CDR2 SYGVKD. CDR3 length equals 16 residues. V was clipped by 0 bases and J by 8 bases, with 16 bases between them.

The V gene is TRBV4-2, the J gene TRBJ1-6, with a weak D call TRBD1 (6 bases). The CDR3 extends over 16 amino acids. Between the trimmed V and J ends, which lost 2 bases and 9 bases, there was a span of 17 bases. Germline loops: CDR1 LGHNA, CDR2 YNFKEQ. CDR3 coding DNA: TGTGCCAGCAGCCAAACCCCAGGGGCAGTTACTTCACCCCTCCACTTT. Amino acid sequence: CASSQTPGAVTSPLHF.

This chain joins TRBV5-4 and TRBJ2-2, with 13 positions matching TRBD2. The CDR3 has 17 residues. CDR1 and CDR2 (germline): SGHNT, YYREEE (reference sequence). J was trimmed by 4 bases and V by 5 bases; bases with no gene match: 8. The CDR3 bases are TGTGCCAGCAGTATTACTAGCGGGGGGGCGGCCACCGGGGAGCTGTTTTTT. Protein sequence: CASSITSGGAATGELFF.

This clone was observed once. This chain links TRBV7-2 with TRBJ2-1, with D uncertain. Trimming stripped 7 bases from V and 9 bases from J, with 10 bases between. Germline CDR1 reads SGHTA; CDR2 reads FQGNSA. This CDR3 is built from 11 residues. Here the CDR3 DNA reads TGTGCCAGCACTCCCTTGAGTGAGCAGTTCTTC. The encoded protein is CASTPLSEQFF.